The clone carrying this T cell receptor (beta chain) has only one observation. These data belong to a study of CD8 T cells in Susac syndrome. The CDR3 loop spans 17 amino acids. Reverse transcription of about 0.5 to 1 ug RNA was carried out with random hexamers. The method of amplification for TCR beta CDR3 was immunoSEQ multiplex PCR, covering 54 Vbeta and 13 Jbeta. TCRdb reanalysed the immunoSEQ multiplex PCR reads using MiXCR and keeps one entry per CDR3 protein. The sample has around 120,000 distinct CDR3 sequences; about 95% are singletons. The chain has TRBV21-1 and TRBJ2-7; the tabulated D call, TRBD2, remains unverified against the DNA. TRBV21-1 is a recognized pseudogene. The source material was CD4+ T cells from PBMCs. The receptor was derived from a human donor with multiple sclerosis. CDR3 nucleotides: TGTGCCAGCAGCAAAGGGGTCGGGAGGGCCGGAGTTTACGAGCAGTACTTC. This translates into CASSKGVGRAGVYEQYF.